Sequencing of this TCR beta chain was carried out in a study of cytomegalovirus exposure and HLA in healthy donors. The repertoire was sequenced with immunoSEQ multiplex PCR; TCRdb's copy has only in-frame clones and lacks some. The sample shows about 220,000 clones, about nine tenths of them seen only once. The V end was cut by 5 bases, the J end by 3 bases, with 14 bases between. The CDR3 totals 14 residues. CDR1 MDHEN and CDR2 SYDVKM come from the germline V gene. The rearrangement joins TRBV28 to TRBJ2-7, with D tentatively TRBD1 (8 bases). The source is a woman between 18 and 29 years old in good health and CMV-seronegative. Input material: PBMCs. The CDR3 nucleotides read TGTGCCAGCAGTCAACAGGGGGGGTACTACGAGCAGTACTTC. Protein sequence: CASSQQGGYYEQYF.